The rows below give T cell receptor beta chains drawn from one sample of a study of CD8 T cells in ankylosing spondylitis. TCRdb itself ran the 5' RACE reads through MiXCR, one entry per CDR3 protein. The profile shows about 480,000 distinct CDR3 sequences, roughly 18% of them singletons. Sequenced input: blood, either unsorted or a sorted T cell fraction (not recorded which). The receptors shown here come from a male donor with ankylosing spondylitis. Each CDR3 is given with its conserved first and last residue. Each record gives: D gene, clone size, V gene, J gene, CDR3 DNA, CDR3 protein. The D gene is left open where the match is weak. Not all rows give a size; the values are once, few, many and, for expanded clones, a class.

-	-	TRBV5-1	TRBJ2-7	TGCGCCGGACCCCATTGTAGGGCTCGCTACGAGCAGTACTTC	CAGPHCRARYEQYF
TRBD2	once	TRBV4-3	TRBJ2-7	TGCGCCAGCAGCCAAGGGGGCGGGAGTGGTTACGAGCAGTACTTC	CASSQGGGSGYEQYF
-	few	TRBV28	TRBJ1-6	TGTGCCAGCACCCCCCCGGGAACGTTTAAATCGCCCCTCCACTTT	CASTPPGTFKSPLHF
TRBD2	few	TRBV20-1	TRBJ2-3	TGCAGTGCTTACCCTAGCGGGGGGAATATAGATACGCAGTATTTT	CSAYPSGGNIDTQYF
-	few	TRBV9	TRBJ2-7	TGTGCCAGCAGCGGGACAGACCTTGGCTACGAGCAGTACTTC	CASSGTDLGYEQYF
-	-	TRBV20-1	TRBJ2-7	TGCAGTGCTACCGGGGACAAATCCTACGAGCAGTACTTC	CSATGDKSYEQYF
-	few	TRBV12-3/TRBV12-4	TRBJ2-7	TGTGCCAGCAGTTTGACGGGCGAGCAGTACTTC	CASSLTGEQYF
-	few	TRBV12-3/TRBV12-4	TRBJ1-1	TGTGCCAGCAGTTTAGAGGGGGTGGGGGGCCCGGGAACTGAAGCTTTCTTT	CASSLEGVGGPGTEAFF
-	few	TRBV7-9	TRBJ2-7	TGTGCCAGCACCCTTTTCGGGGGATCGGAGCAGTACTTC	CASTLFGGSEQYF
TRBD1	many	TRBV18	TRBJ2-7	TGTGCCAGCTCACCAACAGGGGCTAAGATCTACGAGCAGTACTTC	CASSPTGAKIYEQYF
-	-	TRBV29-1	TRBJ2-7	TGCAGCGCACAGGGTCGCCACGAGCAGTACTTC	CSAQGRHEQYF
TRBD1	few	TRBV6-1	TRBJ2-2	TGTGCCAGCAGGTCACAGGGGGCCACCGGGGAGCTGTTTTTT	CASRSQGATGELFF
-	many	TRBV15	TRBJ1-6	TGTGCCACCAGCAGGGTGGACGGGAACTCCTATAATTCACCCCTCCACTTT	CATSRVDGNSYNSPLHF
TRBD2	-	TRBV20-1	TRBJ2-5	TGCAGTGCTAGAATAGCGGGGGGGAAGACCCAGTACTTC	CSARIAGGKTQYF
TRBD1	-	TRBV28	TRBJ2-3	TGTGCCAGCAGTACGGGGACAGGGGTCACAGATACGCAGTATTTT	CASSTGTGVTDTQYF
-	many	TRBV5-1	TRBJ2-2	TGCGCCAGCAGCTTGATGACCCCCGGCGACTTAAACACCGGGGAGCTGTTTTTT	CASSLMTPGDLNTGELFF
-	few	TRBV28	TRBJ2-7	TGTGCCAGCAAAAGGACCCTTATCTCCTACGAGCAGTACTTC	CASKRTLISYEQYF
TRBD1	few	TRBV6-1	TRBJ2-2	TGTGCCACCCGTGACAGGGGGAACACCGGGGAGCTGTTTTTT	CATRDRGNTGELFF
TRBD1	many	TRBV7-8	TRBJ1-5	TGTGCCAGCAGCTTAGTAGAGAGGGACAGATACAATCAGCCCCAGCATTTT	CASSLVERDRYNQPQHF
TRBD2	-	TRBV7-8	TRBJ2-7	TGTGCCAGCAGCTTAGGGGGAGCGGGGGAGTATTCCCACGAGCAGTACTTC	CASSLGGAGEYSHEQYF